This TCR beta chain emerged from a study of blood T cell repertoires in COVID-19. Study context: Whether acute or convalescent, the COVID-19 samples came from the United States, Italy and Spain. T cells, B-cell-depleted T cells, or PBMCs provided the cDNA or gDNA that served as material.

In the original workflow: Counts of nucleated cells, estimated from reference gene primer amplification, were obtained. Assay: immunoSEQ multiplex PCR; the TCRdb copy retains only in-frame clones and omits some. The V and J calls and clone size were taken over from that table, and D and trimming were inferred from the DNA. Of about 310,000 clones detected, around 86% appear once; the ten largest clones hold 1%. The ends lost 6 bases at V and 5 bases at J; junction bases unmatched: 7. There are 15 residues in the CDR3. CDR1 MNHEY and CDR2 SVGAGI come from the germline V gene. The TCR originated in a man aged 50-60 years with active or convalescent COVID-19. This chain joins TRBV6-5 and TRBJ1-2, with TRBD1 matching 12 bases. Input material: peripheral blood. The CDR3 spells CASSAGTGGRYGYTF. In DNA form, the CDR3 reads TGTGCCAGCAGCGCGGGGACAGGGGGCAGGTATGGCTACACCTTC.